This entry lists 17 T cell receptor beta chains sequenced from one sample in a study of T-cell reconstitution after alpha-beta-depleted transplantation in children. Preparing the TCRbeta library involved the use of unique molecular identifiers. TCRdb processed the PCR reads anew with MiXCR; each CDR3 protein has one entry. The profile shows a few hundred thousand distinct CDR3 sequences, about 18% of them singletons. Sequenced here: PBMCs from the stem cell graft donor, sampled from the stem cell graft. The receptors shown here come from a human donor who donated a stem cell graft to a child with acute lymphoblastic leukemia.

This clonotype was counted only a few times. The chain joins TRBV29-1 to TRBJ1-1; TRBD1 matches 7 bases. The germline gives CDR1 SQVTM, CDR2 ANQGSEA. Unmatched junction bases numbered 1, after V lost 0 bases and J lost 6 bases. The length of the CDR3 is 12 residues. The CDR3 region is CSVEDRGAEAFF. In nucleotides, the CDR3 is TGCAGCGTTGAAGACAGGGGGGCTGAAGCTTTCTTT.

This chain uses TRBV7-2 with TRBJ2-7, with 8 bases matching TRBD1. V gave up 4 bases and J gave up 6 bases; unmatched junction bases: 8. In germline, CDR1 is SGHTA, CDR2 FQGNSA. The CDR3 loop spans 14 amino acids. The CDR3 DNA reads TGTGCCAGCAGCTCGCGGGGACAGGTCATCGAGCAGTACTTC. Protein: CASSSRGQVIEQYF.

This clonotype showed up just a few times. The rearrangement joins TRBV7-9 to TRBJ2-5; TRBD2 matches 8 bases. Unmatched junction bases numbered 11, after V lost 0 bases and J lost 5 bases. CDR1 and CDR2 from the germline V gene are SEHNR and FQNEAQ (reference sequence). This CDR3 region has 17 residues. CDR3 loop: CASSLADISGIAETQYF. DNA of the CDR3: TGTGCCAGCAGCTTAGCTGATATTAGCGGGATCGCGGAGACCCAGTACTTC.

The rearrangement links TRBV29-1 to TRBJ2-7; D gene ambiguous. V gave up 6 bases and J gave up 0 bases, with 9 bases separating them. The CDR3 spans 12 residues. Germline V gene lookup returns CDR1 SQVTM and CDR2 ANQGSEA. DNA of the CDR3: TGCAGCGTCTCGTCGAGCTCCTACGAGCAGTACTTC. Amino acids: CSVSSSSYEQYF.

This chain connects TRBV25-1 to TRBJ1-1, with D tentatively TRBD1 (6 bases). V was cut by 0 bases and J by 1 base, with 9 bases left in between. The CDR3 is 15 amino acids. Per the germline V gene, CDR1 is MGHDK and CDR2 is SYGVNS. DNA for the CDR3: TGTGCCAGCAGTGAATATAACAGGGCGAACACTGAAGCTTTCTTT. This codes for CASSEYNRANTEAFF.

The rearrangement uses TRBV9 and TRBJ2-7; TRBD2 matches 10 bases. Germline-derived CDR1 and CDR2 are SGDLS and YYNGEE. V trimming: 0 bases; J trimming: 5 bases; junction bases outside the gene matches: 23. The CDR3 spans 21 residues. This CDR3 is CASSVAAEGSTLAGDYNEQYF. The CDR3 region has the DNA TGTGCCAGCAGCGTAGCCGCGGAAGGATCAACCCTAGCGGGAGATTATAACGAGCAGTACTTC.

Remarks on this clonotype: The junction departs from the called germline gene at one end, perhaps through a read error. The chain has TRBV5-5 and TRBJ2-7, with no clear D. Germline V gene data show CDR1 as SGHKS and CDR2 as YYEKEE (reference sequence). The CDR3 has 14 amino acids. CDR3: CASSFMTGSYEQNF. CDR3 coding DNA: TGTGCCAGCAGCTTTATGACGGGCTCCTACGAGCAGAACTTC.

J is TRBJ2-1 and V is TRBV5-1; no reliable D call. CDR3 length: 14 residues. CDR1 is SGHRS and CDR2 is YFSETQ in the germline V gene. Trimming left V 0 bases short and J 3 bases short, with 7 bases between. CDR3 loop: CASSLAAYYNEQFF. The DNA for the CDR3 is TGCGCCAGCAGCTTGGCTGCCTACTACAATGAGCAGTTCTTC.

The chain is built from TRBV29-1 and TRBJ1-1; 8 bases are shared with TRBD1. Trimming at V came to 7 bases and at J to 8 bases, leaving 6 bases not matched to a gene. Germline V gene sequence: CDR1 SQVTM, CDR2 ANQGSEA. The CDR3 totals 11 residues. The CDR3 nucleotides are TGCAGCGCAGCCCGGGACAGGGAAGCTTTCTTT. This encodes CSAARDREAFF. The whole variable domain, remainder taken from reference TRBV29-1 and TRBJ1-1, is SAVISQKPSRDICQRGTSLTIQCQVDSQVTMMFWYRQQPGQSLTLIATANQGSEATYESGFVIDKFPISRPNLTFSTLTVSNMSPEDSSIYLCSAARDREAFFGQGTRLTVV.

The CDR3 DNA reads TGTGCCAGCAGTTCGAGTAGATCCTACAATGAGCAGTTCTTC. Translated, it gives CASSSSRSYNEQFF. The chain has TRBV12-3 or TRBV12-4 and TRBJ2-1, with no clear D. Trimming removed 4 bases from V and 1 base from J, with 8 bases in between. This CDR3 is built from 14 residues.

This clonotype has a handful of counts. This chain links TRBV20-1 with TRBJ1-5, with D perhaps TRBD1 (5 bases). CDR3 length equals 14 residues. V dropped 3 bases and J dropped 4 bases, with 13 bases sitting between them. Germline CDR1 DFQATT, CDR2 SNEGSKA (reference sequence). CDR3 nucleotides: TGCAGTGCTAGGGGGCAGGGAGATAATCAGCCCCAGCATTTT. Translating gives CSARGQGDNQPQHF.

This rearrangement joins TRBV2 to TRBJ1-1; perhaps TRBD1 as D (5 bases). CDR3 length equals 12 residues. Trimming cost V 6 bases and J 2 bases, with 7 bases left between them. In germline, CDR1 is SNHLY, CDR2 FYNNEI. The CDR3 region has the DNA TGTGCCAGCAGAGACAGCAACACTGAAGCTTTCTTT. It is translated as CASRDSNTEAFF.

The chain has TRBV12-3 or TRBV12-4 and TRBJ2-5; D might be TRBD2 (6 bases). Trimming removed 5 bases from V and 3 bases from J, with 13 bases in between. This CDR3 spans 14 amino acids. CDR3 bases: TGTGCCAGCAGTAAATCACGACTAGAAGAGACCCAGTACTTC. It is translated as CASSKSRLEETQYF.

This clonotype was detected only a few times. The V gene is TRBV3-1, the J gene TRBJ2-1; a possible D gene is TRBD2 (6 bases). The CDR3 length is 15 residues. Per germline, CDR1 LGHDT and CDR2 YNNKEL (reference sequence). Trimming shortened V by 1 base and J by 5 bases, and 12 bases separated the two germline ends. CDR3 DNA sequence: TGTGCCAGCAGCCAAGCAGGTTTAGCGGACAATGAGCAGTTCTTC. Protein product: CASSQAGLADNEQFF.

The chain links TRBV4-2 to TRBJ2-1, with 8 bases identical to TRBD1. Germline trimming cut 9 bases from V and 2 bases from J; bases unmatched to any gene: 9. This CDR3 comprises 15 residues. The germline V gene encodes CDR1 LGHNA and CDR2 YNFKEQ. As DNA, the CDR3 is TGTGCCAGTTATGTAGAGACAGGGGCCTACAATGAGCAGTTCTTC. Residues: CASYVETGAYNEQFF.

The V call is TRBV20-1, the J call TRBJ2-7; D is perhaps TRBD1 or TRBD2 (6 bases each). Germline lookup yields CDR1 DFQATT and CDR2 SNEGSKA (reference sequence). Trimming removed 8 bases at V and 4 bases at J, with 12 bases between. The CDR3 runs to 11 residues. The CDR3 nucleotides read TGCAGTCTGGGGGGCCGGTACGAGCAGTACTTC. Its translation: CSLGGRYEQYF.

The genes are TRBV7-9 and TRBJ2-3; possible D gene TRBD1, 5 bases. The CDR3 consists of 15 residues. Germline lookup yields CDR1 SEHNR and CDR2 FQNEAQ (reference sequence). Trimming removed 8 bases from V and 2 bases from J, with 17 bases in between. The CDR3 reads CASVEAGPSTDTQYF. The CDR3 DNA reads TGTGCCAGCGTAGAGGCAGGGCCATCCACAGATACGCAGTATTTT.